This T cell receptor (beta chain) is drawn from a study of T cell responses to AZD1222 COVID-19 vaccine. The germline V gene encodes CDR1 SGHDT and CDR2 YYEEEE. The V and J ends lost 5 bases and 4 bases respectively, with 11 bases between them. The CDR3 totals 13 residues. Sequenced by immunoSEQ multiplex PCR; TCRdb stores in-frame clones only, minus some. The sample shows over 130,000 clones, more than 80% of them seen only once. This clone showed up just once. Its cognate antigen is unknown. Study-wide results and limits: All repertoire sampling was performed exclusively after the peak T cell response. Only six or seven AZD1222 recipients were seropositive at baseline.

The TCR originated in an adult who received the MenACWY meningococcal vaccine as a control. Sequencing used peripheral blood, obtained 28 days after the second dose of the MenACWY control vaccine. J is TRBJ2-3 and V is TRBV5-6; D not resolved. For the CDR3, the DNA is TGTGCCAGCAGTACGATCGGCCCAGATACGCAGTATTTT. It codes for CASSTIGPDTQYF.